A selection of T cell receptor beta chains follows, all from one sample in a study of CD8 T cells in Susac syndrome. Via MiXCR, TCRdb re-called the immunoSEQ multiplex PCR reads, giving one row per CDR3 protein. The data show 200,000 to 300,000 distinct CDR3 sequences, 90% to 97% seen once. The sample taken for sequencing was CD4+ T cells from PBMCs. The receptor set was obtained from a human donor with Susac syndrome. Both conserved end residues are part of each CDR3. The order of the fields is V gene, clone size, D gene, J gene, CDR3 protein, CDR3 DNA. D genes are given only for firm matches. The size entry is marked missing in some rows and otherwise reads once, few, many or a size class.

v_call: TRBV30; clone_size: NA; d_call: NA; j_call: TRBJ2-5; cdr3_aa: CAWGPSGWETQYF; cdr3_nt: TGTGCCTGGGGGCCGTCGGGGTGGGAGACCCAGTACTTC
v_call: TRBV21-1; clone_size: NA; d_call: NA; j_call: TRBJ2-1; cdr3_aa: CASSKRELYNEQFF; cdr3_nt: TGTGCCAGCAGCAAGCGGGAACTATACAATGAGCAGTTCTTC
v_call: TRBV7-2; clone_size: NA; d_call: NA; j_call: TRBJ2-4; cdr3_aa: CASSLASGTKNIQYF; cdr3_nt: TGTGCCAGCAGCTTAGCGTCAGGGACCAAAAACATTCAGTACTTC
v_call: TRBV6-5; clone_size: few; d_call: TRBD2; j_call: TRBJ2-2; cdr3_aa: CASSRGGGELFF; cdr3_nt: TGTGCCAGCAGCCGGGGGGGCGGGGAGCTGTTTTTT
v_call: TRBV5-1; clone_size: NA; d_call: TRBD1; j_call: TRBJ2-7; cdr3_aa: CASSPGQGFYEQYF; cdr3_nt: TGCGCCAGCAGCCCGGGACAGGGCTTCTACGAGCAGTACTTC
v_call: TRBV28; clone_size: NA; d_call: NA; j_call: TRBJ2-7; cdr3_aa: CASSPGTPPYEQYF; cdr3_nt: TGTGCCAGCAGTCCCGGGACTCCCCCCTACGAGCAGTACTTC
v_call: TRBV20-1; clone_size: NA; d_call: TRBD1; j_call: TRBJ2-5; cdr3_aa: CSADNLRGLGETQYF; cdr3_nt: TGCAGTGCCGATAACCTCAGGGGGCTCGGCGAGACCCAGTACTTC
v_call: TRBV11-3; clone_size: NA; d_call: TRBD2; j_call: TRBJ2-3; cdr3_aa: CASSLGTSPDTQYF; cdr3_nt: TGTGCCAGCAGCTTAGGGACTAGCCCAGATACGCAGTATTTT
v_call: TRBV12-3/TRBV12-4; clone_size: NA; d_call: TRBD1; j_call: TRBJ1-1; cdr3_aa: CASNGDRVNTEAFF; cdr3_nt: TGTGCCAGCAACGGGGACAGGGTAAACACTGAAGCTTTCTTT
v_call: TRBV29-1; clone_size: once; d_call: NA; j_call: TRBJ2-3; cdr3_aa: CSASGAGDTQYF; cdr3_nt: TGCAGCGCCTCCGGTGCCGGAGATACGCAGTATTTT
v_call: TRBV2; clone_size: NA; d_call: NA; j_call: TRBJ1-3; cdr3_aa: CASSEYRASGAAGNTIYF; cdr3_nt: TGTGCCAGCAGTGAATATCGGGCCTCAGGAGCAGCTGGAAACACCATATATTTT
v_call: TRBV25-1; clone_size: NA; d_call: NA; j_call: TRBJ1-2; cdr3_aa: CASSDGGYGYTF; cdr3_nt: TGTGCCAGCAGTGACGGTGGATATGGCTACACCTTC
v_call: TRBV24-1; clone_size: NA; d_call: TRBD1; j_call: TRBJ2-1; cdr3_aa: CATSDLNRGGNEQFF; cdr3_nt: TGTGCCACCAGTGATTTGAACAGGGGTGGTAATGAGCAGTTCTTC
v_call: TRBV15; clone_size: NA; d_call: NA; j_call: TRBJ1-1; cdr3_aa: CATSLGTGHSEAFF; cdr3_nt: TGTGCCACCAGCCTGGGAACAGGGCATTCTGAAGCTTTCTTT
v_call: TRBV20-1; clone_size: NA; d_call: TRBD1; j_call: TRBJ1-1; cdr3_aa: CSARWDRRNTEAFF; cdr3_nt: TGCAGTGCTAGATGGGACAGGCGGAACACTGAAGCTTTCTTT
v_call: TRBV5-4; clone_size: NA; d_call: NA; j_call: TRBJ2-6; cdr3_aa: CASSPAPQSGANVLTF; cdr3_nt: TGTGCCAGCAGCCCGGCCCCTCAGTCGGGGGCCAACGTCCTGACTTTC
v_call: TRBV30; clone_size: NA; d_call: TRBD1; j_call: TRBJ1-1; cdr3_aa: CAWSAQQGGGEAFF; cdr3_nt: TGTGCCTGGAGTGCCCAACAGGGGGGAGGTGAAGCTTTCTTT
v_call: TRBV3-1; clone_size: NA; d_call: NA; j_call: TRBJ2-3; cdr3_aa: CASSPWLRTTDTQYF; cdr3_nt: TGTGCCAGCAGCCCGTGGCTCCGGACCACAGATACGCAGTATTTT
v_call: TRBV7-2; clone_size: NA; d_call: NA; j_call: TRBJ2-5; cdr3_aa: CASSPSDGRTQYF; cdr3_nt: TGTGCCAGCAGCCCATCGGACGGGAGGACCCAGTACTTC
v_call: TRBV9; clone_size: NA; d_call: NA; j_call: TRBJ2-1; cdr3_aa: CASNLGRSSYNEQFF; cdr3_nt: TGTGCCAGCAACCTTGGGCGGTCGTCCTACAATGAGCAGTTCTTC
v_call: TRBV6-5; clone_size: NA; d_call: NA; j_call: TRBJ2-7; cdr3_aa: CASSYKQSYEQYF; cdr3_nt: TGTGCCAGCAGTTACAAGCAGTCCTACGAGCAGTACTTC
v_call: TRBV13; clone_size: NA; d_call: NA; j_call: TRBJ2-3; cdr3_aa: CASSLRTHGDTQYF; cdr3_nt: TGTGCCAGCAGCCTCCGGACCCACGGAGATACGCAGTATTTT
v_call: TRBV30; clone_size: NA; d_call: NA; j_call: TRBJ2-6; cdr3_aa: CACHSGANVLTF; cdr3_nt: TGTGCCTGCCACTCTGGTGCCAACGTCCTGACTTTC
v_call: TRBV6-6; clone_size: NA; d_call: TRBD2; j_call: TRBJ2-1; cdr3_aa: CASSPGTRSYNEQFF; cdr3_nt: TGTGCCAGTAGCCCCGGGACTAGAAGTTACAATGAGCAGTTCTTC
v_call: TRBV20-1; clone_size: NA; d_call: TRBD2; j_call: TRBJ2-5; cdr3_aa: CSATDSGRALETQYF; cdr3_nt: TGCAGTGCTACAGATAGCGGGAGGGCCTTGGAGACCCAGTACTTC
v_call: TRBV6-5; clone_size: NA; d_call: NA; j_call: TRBJ1-2; cdr3_aa: CASSYRQSYGYTF; cdr3_nt: TGTGCCAGCAGTTACAGACAGAGCTATGGCTACACCTTC
v_call: TRBV4-1; clone_size: NA; d_call: NA; j_call: TRBJ2-5; cdr3_aa: CASSHDGSGDQYF; cdr3_nt: TGCGCCAGCAGCCACGACGGTTCTGGCGACCAGTACTTC
v_call: TRBV7-9; clone_size: NA; d_call: TRBD1; j_call: TRBJ2-5; cdr3_aa: CASLQGDRGNQETQYF; cdr3_nt: TGTGCCAGTCTTCAGGGGGACAGGGGTAACCAAGAGACCCAGTACTTC
v_call: TRBV7-9; clone_size: NA; d_call: NA; j_call: TRBJ1-1; cdr3_aa: CASSLLAGSTEAFF; cdr3_nt: TGTGCCAGCAGCTTACTCGCAGGGAGTACTGAAGCTTTCTTT
v_call: TRBV7-9; clone_size: NA; d_call: NA; j_call: TRBJ1-1; cdr3_aa: CASSLAFPNTEAFF; cdr3_nt: TGTGCCAGCAGCTTAGCGTTCCCGAACACTGAAGCTTTCTTT
v_call: TRBV29-1; clone_size: once; d_call: NA; j_call: TRBJ1-1; cdr3_aa: CSVMRGNTEAFF; cdr3_nt: TGCAGCGTTATGAGGGGGAACACTGAAGCTTTCTTT
v_call: TRBV23-1; clone_size: NA; d_call: NA; j_call: TRBJ1-4; cdr3_aa: CASSQSPNPDSFNEKLFF; cdr3_nt: TGCGCCAGCAGTCAATCCCCTAATCCCGACAGCTTTAATGAAAAACTGTTTTTT
v_call: TRBV28; clone_size: NA; d_call: TRBD2; j_call: TRBJ2-7; cdr3_aa: CASTPWGGSSYEQYF; cdr3_nt: TGTGCCAGCACCCCCTGGGGCGGGAGCTCCTACGAGCAGTACTTC
v_call: TRBV9; clone_size: NA; d_call: TRBD2; j_call: TRBJ2-7; cdr3_aa: CASSVGSGLAGGEQYF; cdr3_nt: TGTGCCAGCAGCGTAGGATCGGGACTAGCGGGAGGCGAGCAGTACTTC
v_call: TRBV9; clone_size: once; d_call: TRBD1; j_call: TRBJ1-1; cdr3_aa: CASSVVGQAMNTEAFF; cdr3_nt: TGTGCCAGCAGCGTAGTTGGACAGGCCATGAACACTGAAGCTTTCTTT
v_call: TRBV29-1; clone_size: NA; d_call: NA; j_call: TRBJ2-7; cdr3_aa: CSVEYNIGRVGEQYF; cdr3_nt: TGCAGCGTTGAATACAACATAGGCAGGGTGGGGGAGCAGTACTTC
v_call: TRBV29-1; clone_size: NA; d_call: TRBD1; j_call: TRBJ2-5; cdr3_aa: CSVPDRGRQETQYF; cdr3_nt: TGCAGCGTCCCGGACAGGGGTAGGCAAGAGACCCAGTACTTC
v_call: TRBV12-3/TRBV12-4; clone_size: NA; d_call: NA; j_call: TRBJ2-1; cdr3_aa: CASSFQVNEQFF; cdr3_nt: TGTGCCAGCAGTTTCCAGGTCAATGAGCAGTTCTTC
v_call: TRBV24-1; clone_size: NA; d_call: TRBD1; j_call: TRBJ2-7; cdr3_aa: CATSPTGDRSSYEQYF; cdr3_nt: TGTGCCACCAGCCCAACAGGGGACAGATCTTCCTACGAGCAGTACTTC
v_call: TRBV13; clone_size: NA; d_call: TRBD1; j_call: TRBJ2-7; cdr3_aa: CASSSGTDPSYEQYF; cdr3_nt: TGTGCCAGCAGCTCCGGGACAGATCCTTCCTACGAGCAGTACTTC
v_call: TRBV3-1; clone_size: NA; d_call: TRBD2; j_call: TRBJ2-1; cdr3_aa: CASSQMPGLDRNEQFF; cdr3_nt: TGTGCCAGCAGTCAAATGCCGGGACTAGATCGCAATGAGCAGTTCTTC
v_call: TRBV9; clone_size: NA; d_call: NA; j_call: TRBJ1-2; cdr3_aa: CASSPTTAAGGYTF; cdr3_nt: TGTGCCAGCAGCCCAACCACAGCCGCCGGTGGCTACACCTTC
v_call: TRBV29-1; clone_size: NA; d_call: NA; j_call: TRBJ1-2; cdr3_aa: CSVSQSGYTF; cdr3_nt: TGCAGCGTTTCCCAGAGTGGCTACACCTTC
v_call: TRBV18; clone_size: NA; d_call: NA; j_call: TRBJ1-4; cdr3_aa: CASSLGGRNEKLFF; cdr3_nt: TGTGCCAGCTCACTCGGAGGCCGTAATGAAAAACTGTTTTTT
v_call: TRBV28; clone_size: NA; d_call: NA; j_call: TRBJ1-2; cdr3_aa: CASSSEGKGQYGYTF; cdr3_nt: TGTGCCAGCAGTTCGGAAGGGAAGGGCCAATATGGCTACACCTTC